This entry concerns a single T cell receptor (beta chain). This sample was included in a study of tumor-infiltrating lymphocytes in localized non-small cell lung cancer. Study-level background: From each patient, both tumor and uninvolved lung, non-adjacent to tumor, were sampled.

Trimming cost V 1 base and J 15 bases, with 13 bases left between them. The V gene's germline CDR1 is SGHTA and CDR2 FQGNSA. The CDR3 spans 13 residues. Measured with immunoSEQ multiplex PCR; TCRdb has only the in-frame clones, and not every one. The sample lists about 16,000 clones, over 35% seen once, with about 15% in the top ten. The sequence was collected from a human donor with non-small cell lung cancer. The chain is built from TRBV7-2 and TRBJ1-6, with a weak D call TRBD1 (6 bases). Sequenced input: lung tumor tissue. CDR3 sequence reads: CASSLGAGDLLHF. The CDR3 bases are TGTGCCAGCAGCTTAGGGGCAGGGGATCTCCTCCACTTT.